This T cell receptor beta chain originates from a study of blood T cell repertoires in COVID-19. Study context: Samples representing acute and convalescent COVID-19 were sourced from the United States, Italy and Spain. PBMCs, B-cell-depleted T cells, or T cells were the source of the cDNA or gDNA that made up the material.

The CDR3 sequence is 11 residues long. The germline gives CDR1 LNHDA, CDR2 SQIVND (reference sequence). J lost 13 bases, V lost 9 bases, and 10 bases had no gene match. As handled by the study authors: Amplification of reference gene primers provided the estimated nucleated cell counts. Some clones are missing from TCRdb's copy, which holds only in-frame ones; the method was immunoSEQ multiplex PCR. V and J calls and clone size are copied from that table; D and trimming were computed from the DNA. This sample has 150,000 to 200,000 clones, with 75% to 95% found just once. This clone is a singleton in its sample.

The chain joins TRBV19 to TRBJ1-1; 8 bases map to TRBD1. This clonotype was obtained from a man aged 45 to 65 with acute or convalescent COVID-19. Sequencing used peripheral blood. The CDR3 nucleotides read TGTGCCAGCCGACAACAGGGGGGCTGTTTCTTT. Translation gives CASRQQGGCFF.